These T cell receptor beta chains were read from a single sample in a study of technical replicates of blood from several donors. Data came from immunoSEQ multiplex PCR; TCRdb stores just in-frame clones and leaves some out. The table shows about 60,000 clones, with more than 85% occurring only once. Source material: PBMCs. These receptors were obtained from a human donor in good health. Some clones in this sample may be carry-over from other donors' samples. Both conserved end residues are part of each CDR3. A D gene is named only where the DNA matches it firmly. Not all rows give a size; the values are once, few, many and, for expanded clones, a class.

cdr3_nt: TGTGCCAGCAGCCAAATGTATGGGGAGGACTATGGCTACACCTTC
cdr3_aa: CASSQMYGEDYGYTF
clone_size: NA
d_call: NA
v_call: TRBV4-2
j_call: TRBJ1-2

cdr3_nt: TGTGCCAGCAGCAGAGCGGAGGGGCACTACAATGAGCAGTTCTTC
cdr3_aa: CASSRAEGHYNEQFF
clone_size: NA
d_call: NA
v_call: TRBV6-1
j_call: TRBJ2-1

cdr3_nt: TGCGCCAGCAGCCAAGAAGACAGGGTAAAGGCTTTCTTT
cdr3_aa: CASSQEDRVKAFF
clone_size: NA
d_call: TRBD1
v_call: TRBV4-1
j_call: TRBJ1-1

cdr3_nt: TGTGCCAGCAGTGGCAGGACTTCTAACTATGGCTACACCTTC
cdr3_aa: CASSGRTSNYGYTF
clone_size: NA
d_call: NA
v_call: TRBV2
j_call: TRBJ1-2

cdr3_nt: TGTGCCAGCAAAGAGGGGAACACTGAAGCTTTCTTT
cdr3_aa: CASKEGNTEAFF
clone_size: NA
d_call: NA
v_call: TRBV6-6
j_call: TRBJ1-1

cdr3_nt: TGTGCCAGCAGCACGCAGCAGGGATCTAATGAAAAACTGTTTTTT
cdr3_aa: CASSTQQGSNEKLFF
clone_size: few
d_call: NA
v_call: TRBV5-4
j_call: TRBJ1-4

cdr3_nt: TGTGCCAGCAGTGACACACTAGCGGGAGGGACGAGTGGGGGTGAGCAGTTCTTC
cdr3_aa: CASSDTLAGGTSGGEQFF
clone_size: few
d_call: TRBD2
v_call: TRBV6-1
j_call: TRBJ2-1

cdr3_nt: TGCGCCAGCAGCCAAGGGCTAGCGACGATCGATGAGCAGTTCTTC
cdr3_aa: CASSQGLATIDEQFF
clone_size: NA
d_call: NA
v_call: TRBV4-1
j_call: TRBJ2-1

cdr3_nt: TGTGCCAGCAGCTTAGCGCCCCCGGGAGCAGGGGGGGAGCAGTACTTC
cdr3_aa: CASSLAPPGAGGEQYF
clone_size: NA
d_call: NA
v_call: TRBV13
j_call: TRBJ2-7

cdr3_nt: TGTGCCAGCAGCCTAGACGGTAGATATGGCTACACCTTC
cdr3_aa: CASSLDGRYGYTF
clone_size: NA
d_call: NA
v_call: TRBV25-1
j_call: TRBJ1-2

cdr3_nt: TGTGCCAGCCGACAGTTCTATAATTCACCCCTCCACTTT
cdr3_aa: CASRQFYNSPLHF
clone_size: NA
d_call: NA
v_call: TRBV7-6
j_call: TRBJ1-6

cdr3_nt: TGTGCCAGCAAGGGGGCTAGCGGGTTGCCGACCCAGTACTTC
cdr3_aa: CASKGASGLPTQYF
clone_size: once
d_call: NA
v_call: TRBV6-5
j_call: TRBJ2-5

cdr3_nt: TGTGCCAGTAGTATAGCCAGTAGGGGTGAGCAGTTCTTC
cdr3_aa: CASSIASRGEQFF
clone_size: NA
d_call: NA
v_call: TRBV19
j_call: TRBJ2-1

cdr3_nt: TGTGCCAGTAGTAGCGGGAGCTTAGGCCCTGAAGCTTTCTTT
cdr3_aa: CASSSGSLGPEAFF
clone_size: NA
d_call: NA
v_call: TRBV19
j_call: TRBJ1-1

cdr3_nt: TGTGCCAGTAGTAACCAACTGAGCTCCTACAATGAGCAGTTCTTC
cdr3_aa: CASSNQLSSYNEQFF
clone_size: NA
d_call: NA
v_call: TRBV19
j_call: TRBJ2-1

cdr3_nt: TGCGCCAGCCGCCGGGTAGCGGGGGAGAGTGAGACCCAGTACTTC
cdr3_aa: CASRRVAGESETQYF
clone_size: NA
d_call: TRBD2
v_call: TRBV5-1
j_call: TRBJ2-5

cdr3_nt: TGTGCCAGCAGATCGTCCGTTCAGGGTCAATACGAGCAGTACTTC
cdr3_aa: CASRSSVQGQYEQYF
clone_size: NA
d_call: NA
v_call: TRBV27
j_call: TRBJ2-7

cdr3_nt: TGTGCCAGCAGTTACGGGGCGGGGGAACAGGGAGATACGCAGTATTTT
cdr3_aa: CASSYGAGEQGDTQYF
clone_size: NA
d_call: NA
v_call: TRBV6-5
j_call: TRBJ2-3

cdr3_nt: TGTGCCAGCAGCCTGAGCTCCTACAATGAGCAGTTCTTC
cdr3_aa: CASSLSSYNEQFF
clone_size: NA
d_call: NA
v_call: TRBV11-3
j_call: TRBJ2-1

cdr3_nt: TGTGCCAGCAGCTTTTTAGAGACAGGGTTCTACGAGCAGTACTTC
cdr3_aa: CASSFLETGFYEQYF
clone_size: NA
d_call: TRBD1
v_call: TRBV7-9
j_call: TRBJ2-7